This T cell receptor (beta chain) is drawn from a study of CD8+CD57+ T cells in acquired aplastic anemia. Profiles of TCR beta VDJ and CDR3 were generated from a genomic DNA template. MiXCR, run by TCRdb on the reads, gives a single entry per CDR3 protein. The data contain about 130,000 distinct CDR3 sequences, less than 45% of them seen just once; the ten biggest clones take up roughly 8.4%. Trimming pared 3 bases from V and 0 bases from J, leaving 5 bases between. This CDR3 is built from 13 residues. Germline V lookup: CDR1 MGHDK, CDR2 SYGVNS. This TCR came from a human donor in good health, serving as a control. The V and J genes are TRBV25-1 and TRBJ1-2; unclear D gene. The sequencing input was sorted CD4+, CD8+, or CD8+CD57+ T cells (not recorded which) from PBMCs. The CDR3 region has the DNA TGTGCCAGCAGTGACGGTGCTAACTATGGCTACACCTTC. It translates to CASSDGANYGYTF.